This T cell receptor beta chain appears in the sequencing data of a study of cytomegalovirus exposure and HLA in healthy donors. General observations from the study: Using the classifier, cytomegalovirus status was reportedly diagnosed with high specificity and sensitivity. In the 120 or so validation repertoires, about 94% of cluster scores exceeded 0, per a later analysis. It was 150 to 200 TCR beta chains that were listed as cytomegalovirus-associated.

While the first cohort had around 700 subjects, the donors belonged to the separate validation cohort of over a hundred subjects. Libraries were prepared by immunoSEQ multiplex PCR; TCRdb keeps only in-frame clonotypes and omits some of them. The data show some 130,000 clones, 85% to 95% seen once. As to this clone: Its antigen is undetermined.

The receptor's source is a man younger than 30 in good health and CMV-seropositive. The sequenced material came from PBMCs.

The DNA of the CDR3 is TGCGCCAGCAGCCAAGGACTAGCGGAGCTGGCTGAGCAGTTCTTC. This gives the protein CASSQGLAELAEQFF. The chain carries TRBV4-1 and TRBJ2-1, with 9 nucleotides matching TRBD2. The CDR3 is 15 residues long. CDR1 and CDR2 from the germline V gene are MGHRA and YSYEKL. With V trimmed by 1 base and J by 9 bases, 7 bases remained unmatched.